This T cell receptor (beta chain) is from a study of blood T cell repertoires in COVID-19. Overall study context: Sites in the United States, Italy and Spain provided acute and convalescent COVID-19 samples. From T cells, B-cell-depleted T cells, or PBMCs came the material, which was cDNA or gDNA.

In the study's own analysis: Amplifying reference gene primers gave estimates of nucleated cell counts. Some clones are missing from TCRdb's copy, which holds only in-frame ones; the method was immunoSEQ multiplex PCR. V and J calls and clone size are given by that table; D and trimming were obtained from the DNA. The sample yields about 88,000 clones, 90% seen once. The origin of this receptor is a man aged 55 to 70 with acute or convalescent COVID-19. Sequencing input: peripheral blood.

The CDR3 coding sequence is TGTGCCACCAGGGTGGGGGGGTCAGAGACCCAGTACTTC. This encodes CATRVGGSETQYF. The chain links TRBV12-3 or TRBV12-4 to TRBJ2-5; 7 nucleotides match TRBD2. Germline trimming cut 10 bases from V and 4 bases from J; bases unmatched to any gene: 9. This CDR3 has 13 amino acids.